This TCR beta chain was recorded in a study of blood T cell repertoires in COVID-19. Original data processing: Estimates of nucleated cell counts were drawn from the amplification of reference gene primers. Assay used: immunoSEQ multiplex PCR; TCRdb lists only in-frame clones, some missing. From that table come the V and J calls and clone size; the DNA was used to work out D and trimming. The sample has about 230,000 clones, approximately 90% seen once. From germline, CDR1 is KGHSH and CDR2 LQKENI. With 5 bases clipped from V and 5 bases from J, the junction kept 6 bases outside the gene matches. This CDR3 has 14 amino acids.

This TCR was recovered from a man aged 50 or older with COVID-19, enrolled during active disease. The chain couples TRBV18 to TRBJ2-5, with TRBD1 identical over 9 bases. The source material was peripheral blood. CDR3 sequence reads: CASSSTGGGETQYF. The CDR3 nucleotides are TGTGCCAGCTCATCAACAGGGGGCGGTGAGACCCAGTACTTC.